The 9 T cell receptor beta chains in this list originate from one sample, sequenced in a study of T cell responses to AZD1222 COVID-19 vaccine. Repertoires were generated with immunoSEQ multiplex PCR, while TCRdb's copy carries only in-frame clones and drops some. The table includes under 150,000 clones, roughly nine tenths detected once. Here the sequenced sample was peripheral blood, taken on day 0 of AZD1222 vaccination. The receptor set was obtained from an adult in good health.

The CDR3 DNA follows: TGTGGACTCACAGGGGGCGGTGAAGCTTTCTTT. Amino acid sequence: CGLTGGGEAFF. The chain links TRBV19 to TRBJ1-1, with TRBD1 identical over 9 bases. Germline V gene data show CDR1 as LNHDA and CDR2 as SQIVND (reference sequence). The CDR3 has 11 residues.

V and J are TRBV28 and TRBJ1-2; D gene ambiguous. Germline V gene lookup returns CDR1 MDHEN and CDR2 SYDVKM. This CDR3 comprises 14 residues. The V end lost 5 bases, the J end lost 3 bases, and 13 bases lay between the germline ends. The CDR3 DNA follows: TGTGCCAGCAGTAAACACGGTCGGGACTATGGCTACACCTTC. It codes for CASSKHGRDYGYTF.

The rearrangement uses TRBV6-5 and TRBJ2-5; D is undetermined. The germline CDR1 and CDR2 sequences are MNHEY and SVGAGI. Trimming left V 9 bases short and J 2 bases short, with 19 bases between. The CDR3 extends over 15 amino acids. CDR3 sequence (DNA): TGTGCCAGTACAGCGTCCTATACACTTCAAGAGACCCAGTACTTC. It is translated as CASTASYTLQETQYF.

J is TRBJ2-1 and V is TRBV5-1; TRBD2 aligns across 7 bases. Germline CDR1 is SGHRS and CDR2 is YFSETQ. V was clipped by 4 bases and J by 4 bases; unmatched bases: 11. This CDR3 spans 16 amino acids. In DNA, the CDR3 is TGCGCCAGCAGCCCGCAAGGAAGCGGGACGTACAATGAGCAGTTCTTC. Translated, it gives CASSPQGSGTYNEQFF.

The chain joins TRBV28 to TRBJ2-7; tentative D call: TRBD1 (5 bases). Trimming left V 3 bases short and J 2 bases short, with 11 bases between. Germline values: CDR1 MDHEN, CDR2 SYDVKM. CDR3 length: 14 residues. The CDR3 DNA reads as TGTGCCAGCAGTTTTACAGGCGACACCTACGAGCAGTACTTC. Its protein is CASSFTGDTYEQYF. The whole variable domain, remainder taken from reference TRBV28 and TRBJ2-7, is DVKVTQSSRYLVKRTGEKVFLECVQDMDHENMFWYRQDPGLGLRLIYFSYDVKMKEKGDIPEGYSVSREKKERFSLILESASTNQTSMYLCASSFTGDTYEQYFGPGTRLTVT.

V and J are TRBV7-9 and TRBJ1-3; no definite D call. The germline V gene has CDR1 SEHNR and CDR2 FQNEAQ (reference sequence). V shed 5 bases and J shed 9 bases, with 23 bases lying between them. The CDR3 consists of 16 residues. The chain's CDR3 is CASSKDSSLFFGTIYF. Here the CDR3 DNA reads TGTGCCAGCAGCAAAGACTCTAGTCTCTTTTTCGGCACCATATATTTT.

The chain recombines TRBV5-1 with TRBJ1-1, with D possibly matching TRBD1 (6 bases). The CDR3 has 14 amino acids. Germline V gene data show CDR1 as SGHRS and CDR2 as YFSETQ. V dropped 3 bases and J dropped 0 bases, with 9 bases sitting between them. The CDR3 DNA is TGCGCCAGCAGCTCCGGACAGTTGAACACTGAAGCTTTCTTT. This codes for CASSSGQLNTEAFF.

The rearrangement uses TRBV5-5 and TRBJ1-1; 7 nucleotides align to TRBD1. The CDR3 length is 13 residues. Germline V lookup: CDR1 SGHKS, CDR2 YYEKEE (reference sequence). Losses at the gene ends were 3 bases for V and 5 bases for J; bases not matched to a gene: 4. The CDR3 DNA sequence: TGTGCCAGCAGCTCACAGGGGCTAACTGAAGCTTTCTTT. This codes for CASSSQGLTEAFF. The complete variable domain, with remaining parts taken from reference TRBV5-5 and TRBJ1-1, reads DAGVTQSPTHLIKTRGQQVTLRCSPISGHKSVSWYQQVLGQGPQFIFQYYEKEERGRGNFPDRFSARQFPNYSSELNVNALLLGDSALYLCASSSQGLTEAFFGQGTRLTVV.

The chain joins TRBV25-1 to TRBJ1-2; TRBD1 agrees at 9 bases. CDR1 and CDR2 (germline): MGHDK, SYGVNS. This CDR3 contains 15 residues. The J segment lost 3 bases and the V segment lost 3 bases, leaving 5 bases of the junction unmatched. CDR3 sequence (DNA): TGTGCCAGCAGTGACCCGACAGGGGGTCACTATGGCTACACCTTC. Its translation: CASSDPTGGHYGYTF.